The 3 T cell receptor beta chains listed next were all sequenced from one sample in a study of T-cell reconstitution after alpha-beta-depleted transplantation in children. As it was prepared, the TCRbeta library received unique molecular identifiers. Using its own MiXCR run on the PCR reads, TCRdb lists one record per CDR3 protein. The profile shows 500,000 to 650,000 distinct CDR3 sequences, about 10% of them singletons. The source was PBMCs, mostly from graft donor cells, collected 180 days after TCRalphabeta/CD19-depleted stem cell transplant. These receptors originate from a female patient aged 2 to 10 who had a stem cell transplant for aplastic anemia, so the T cells may come from the graft donor.

The genes are TRBV20-1 and TRBJ2-2; TRBD1 matches 9 bases. After removal of 0 bases from V and 5 bases from J, the junction contained 7 bases not matched to a gene. Germline assignment: CDR1 DFQATT and CDR2 SNEGSKA (reference sequence). This CDR3 has 16 amino acids. CDR3 sequence: CSAREGQGWRTGELFF. In DNA form, the CDR3 reads TGCAGTGCTAGAGAGGGACAGGGCTGGAGAACCGGGGAGCTGTTTTTT.

Ten or more counts support this clonotype. The chain employs TRBV29-1 and TRBJ2-1, with 10 bases aligning to TRBD2. The CDR3 totals 14 residues. The ends lost 7 bases at V and 4 bases at J; junction bases unmatched: 7. Germline V gene sequence: CDR1 SQVTM, CDR2 ANQGSEA. CDR3 sequence (DNA): TGCAGCGCTGGTACTAGCGGGATGTACAATGAGCAGTTCTTC. Amino acids: CSAGTSGMYNEQFF.

V gene TRBV5-1 combines with J gene TRBJ2-5; D perhaps matches TRBD2 (7 bases). The germline V gene encodes CDR1 SGHRS and CDR2 YFSETQ. The CDR3 is made up of 14 amino acids. V lost 0 bases, J lost 4 bases, and 10 bases lay in between. CDR3 sequence: CASSLGGGTETQYF. In DNA form, the CDR3 reads TGCGCCAGCAGCTTGGGCGGGGGCACAGAGACCCAGTACTTC.